The 25 T cell receptor beta chains given below trace back to one sample, sequenced in a study of a mutant IDH1 vaccine in newly diagnosed glioma. The data were produced by immunoSEQ multiplex PCR, yet TCRdb's version contains in-frame clones alone and is incomplete. The sample includes 55,000 to 65,000 clones, 80% to 90% of them seen just once. No antigen has been identified for these receptors. The time point is: week 35, safety follow-up. Vaccine doses each comprised 300 ug of mutant IDH1 20-mer peptide, with topical imiquimod. The sample was PBMCs, taken from a glioma patient whose treatment included an IDH1 peptide vaccine. These receptors originate from a man aged 25-45 years with glioma.

This clone was observed a single time. The chain recombines TRBV27 with TRBJ1-2; no clear D. The CDR3 extends over 13 amino acids. The V end was cut by 3 bases, the J end by 5 bases, with 10 bases between. Germline V gene lookup returns CDR1 MNHEY and CDR2 SMNVEV (reference sequence). The CDR3 region is CASSFQREYGYTF. CDR3 bases: TGTGCCAGCAGTTTCCAGAGGGAGTATGGCTACACCTTC.

V gene TRBV6-1 combines with J gene TRBJ2-3; TRBD1 might be the D (5 bases). The CDR3 is 14 amino acids. Germline CDR1 reads MNHNS; CDR2 reads SASEGT. Trimming took 2 bases from V and 2 from J, leaving 8 bases between them. Here the CDR3 reads CASSEMTDTDTQYF. Written as DNA, the CDR3 is TGTGCCAGCAGTGAAATGACAGACACAGATACGCAGTATTTT.

The V and J genes are TRBV5-8 and TRBJ2-2; D gene unclear. The CDR3 sequence is 14 residues long. V lost 2 bases to trimming and J lost 2 bases, with 7 bases between them. Germline-derived CDR1 and CDR2 are SGHTS and YDEGEE. CDR3 bases: TGTGCCAGCAGCTTAGACTTAAACACCGGGGAGCTGTTTTTT. Translating gives CASSLDLNTGELFF.

This rearrangement joins TRBV9 to TRBJ2-3, with D unresolved. The CDR3 spans 15 residues. V lost 4 bases and J 4 bases, leaving 16 bases between the germline ends. Germline V CDR1 and CDR2: SGDLS, YYNGEE. CDR3 in DNA: TGTGCCAGCAGCCCCCGGGCCCAAGGCCCAGATACGCAGTATTTT. It translates to CASSPRAQGPDTQYF.

The chain employs TRBV5-1 and TRBJ2-6; D perhaps matches TRBD1 (6 bases). CDR3 length: 16 amino acids. The V end was cut by 4 bases, the J end by 0 bases, with 11 bases between. Germline V gene sequence: CDR1 SGHRS, CDR2 YFSETQ. The CDR3 reads CASSPDRRSGANVLTF. The CDR3 DNA follows: TGCGCCAGCAGCCCGGACAGACGCTCTGGGGCCAACGTCCTGACTTTC.

This clone appeared a few times. The genes are TRBV15 and TRBJ1-2, with 7 bases identical to TRBD1. The CDR3 contains 13 residues. V gave up 2 bases and J gave up 4 bases; unmatched junction bases: 1. Germline lookup yields CDR1 LNHNV and CDR2 YYDKDF (reference sequence). The CDR3 reads CATSRNRGYGYTF. CDR3 coding DNA: TGTGCCACCAGCAGAAACAGGGGCTATGGCTACACCTTC.

This chain uses TRBV10-3 with TRBJ1-2, with 8 bases that match TRBD1. The CDR3 consists of 16 residues. The germline CDR1 and CDR2 sequences are ENHRY and SYGVKD. Trimming removed 3 bases from V and 0 bases from J; junction bases left unmatched: 6. The CDR3 protein is CAISDPGTGTNYGYTF. CDR3 nucleotides: TGTGCCATCAGTGATCCCGGGACAGGCACTAACTATGGCTACACCTTC.

The genes are TRBV2 and TRBJ1-4, with TRBD1 as a possible D gene (5 bases). Germline values: CDR1 SNHLY, CDR2 FYNNEI. The CDR3 has 14 residues. V was clipped by 3 bases and J by 8 bases, with 13 bases between them. In DNA, the CDR3 is TGTGCCAGCAGTGACGAGGGGACTTGGGAAAAACTGTTTTTT. Protein sequence: CASSDEGTWEKLFF.

The rearrangement joins TRBV5-1 to TRBJ2-7; a weak D match, TRBD2 (6 bases). Trimming removed 4 bases from V and 2 bases from J, with 10 bases in between. Germline V gives CDR1 SGHRS, CDR2 YFSETQ. The CDR3 runs 13 residues. CDR3 residues: CASSLSGPYEQYF. CDR3 DNA sequence: TGCGCCAGCAGCCTTAGCGGTCCCTACGAGCAGTACTTC.

V is TRBV18 and J is TRBJ2-7, with D perhaps matching TRBD1 (6 bases). CDR1 KGHSH and CDR2 LQKENI come from the germline V gene. The CDR3 is 15 residues long. V shed 3 bases and J shed 3 bases, with 15 bases lying between them. Written as DNA, the CDR3 is TGTGCCAGCTCACCTTCGGGACACCTACGCTACGAGCAGTACTTC. Its translation: CASSPSGHLRYEQYF.

This sequence joins TRBV9 and TRBJ2-7; 10 bases map to TRBD1. Germline V CDR1 and CDR2: SGDLS, YYNGEE. CDR3 size: 15 residues. Unmatched junction bases numbered 7, after V lost 2 bases and J lost 5 bases. For the CDR3, the DNA is TGTGCCAGCAGCGTGGGGACAGGGGTATTCAACGAGCAGTACTTC. This encodes CASSVGTGVFNEQYF.

This chain joins TRBV6-1 and TRBJ1-1; D is perhaps TRBD1 (5 bases). Germline CDR1 is MNHNS and CDR2 is SASEGT. CDR3 length: 13 amino acids. The V gene lost 2 bases and the J gene lost 2 bases, with 6 bases spanning the gap. The CDR3 sequence is CASSERTNTEAFF. For the CDR3, the DNA is TGTGCCAGCAGTGAAAGGACAAACACTGAAGCTTTCTTT.

The genes are TRBV11-2 and TRBJ2-3, with D hard to call. V was trimmed by 1 base and J by 4 bases, leaving 6 bases between them. Germline CDR1 reads SGHAT; CDR2 reads FQNNGV. This CDR3 contains 13 residues. CDR3 coding DNA: TGTGCCAGCAGCTTAGGCCCGCCAGATACGCAGTATTTT. Translation: CASSLGPPDTQYF. Complete variable domain (other parts from reference TRBV11-2 and TRBJ2-3): EAGVAQSPRYKIIEKRQSVAFWCNPISGHATLYWYQQILGQGPKLLIQFQNNGVVDDSQLPKDRFSAERLKGVDSTLKIQPAKLEDSAVYLCASSLGPPDTQYFGPGTRLTVL.

This chain links TRBV7-8 with TRBJ2-7; D remains unclear. V was shortened by 0 bases and J by 2 bases, with 11 bases between the two germline ends. Germline values: CDR1 SGHVS, CDR2 FQNEAQ. The CDR3 sequence is 15 residues long. The CDR3 is CASSLASTETYEQYF. In nucleotides, the CDR3 is TGTGCCAGCAGCTTAGCTTCGACTGAGACCTACGAGCAGTACTTC.

The J gene is TRBJ1-5, the V gene TRBV7-9; the D gene is possibly TRBD1 (5 bases). The CDR3 has 16 amino acids. Per germline, CDR1 SEHNR and CDR2 FQNEAQ (reference sequence). V shed 1 base and J shed 0 bases, with 10 bases lying between them. The CDR3 DNA reads as TGTGCCAGCAGCTTAGGACAGTCCTATAGCAATCAGCCCCAGCATTTT. This sequence encodes CASSLGQSYSNQPQHF.

The rearrangement uses TRBV5-6 and TRBJ2-3; no definite D call. The germline gives CDR1 SGHDT, CDR2 YYEEEE. This CDR3 comprises 11 residues. The V end was cut by 0 bases, the J end by 10 bases, with 6 bases between. This chain's CDR3 is CASSLVTAQYF. The CDR3, as DNA: TGTGCCAGCAGCTTGGTGACCGCGCAGTATTTT.

This clone was picked up a small number of times. CDR3 loop: CASSGGFRGGQPQHF. The CDR3 nucleotides read TGTGCCAGCAGTGGAGGATTTCGGGGAGGACAGCCCCAGCATTTT. V usage is TRBV2 and J usage is TRBJ1-5, with D unresolved. Germline values: CDR1 SNHLY, CDR2 FYNNEI. V was shortened by 4 bases and J by 7 bases, with 17 bases between the two germline ends. This CDR3 is built from 15 residues.

This chain connects TRBV7-2 to TRBJ1-6; perhaps TRBD1 as D (5 bases). V dropped 1 base and J dropped 6 bases, with 13 bases sitting between them. The germline gives CDR1 SGHTA, CDR2 FQGNSA. The CDR3 sequence is 16 residues long. CDR3 in DNA: TGTGCCAGCAGCTTAGGGCTAGGGGTCGGTAATTCACCCCTCCACTTT. Protein: CASSLGLGVGNSPLHF. Drawing the rest from reference TRBV7-2 and TRBJ1-6, the complete variable domain is GAGVSQSPSNKVTEKGKDVELRCDPISGHTALYWYRQSLGQGLEFLIYFQGNSAPDKSGLPSDRFSAERTGGSVSTLTIQRTQQEDSAVYLCASSLGLGVGNSPLHFGNGTRLTVT.

This chain joins TRBV16 and TRBJ1-1; no clear D gene. There are 14 residues in the CDR3. CDR1 is KGHSY and CDR2 is FQNENV in the germline V gene. Trimming stripped 2 bases from V and 5 bases from J, with 12 bases between. The CDR3 loop reads CASSQLVLGTEAFF. For the CDR3, the DNA is TGTGCCAGCAGCCAACTGGTCTTGGGGACTGAAGCTTTCTTT.

This clone has more than one count but fewer than ten. V gene TRBV15 combines with J gene TRBJ1-6, with D unclear. The CDR3 sequence is 18 residues long. Germline-derived CDR1 and CDR2 are LNHNV and YYDKDF (reference sequence). V was clipped by 0 bases and J by 6 bases, with 18 bases between them. The CDR3: CATSRDPYRAGRNSPLHF. The CDR3 bases are TGTGCCACCAGCAGAGATCCCTACCGGGCGGGTCGTAATTCACCCCTCCACTTT. Full variable domain (rest looked up from reference TRBV15 and TRBJ1-6): DAMVIQNPRYQVTQFGKPVTLSCSQTLNHNVMYWYQQKSSQAPKLLFHYYDKDFNNEADTPDNFQSRRPNTSFCFLDIRSPGLGDTAMYLCATSRDPYRAGRNSPLHFGNGTRLTVT.

This clone appeared a few times. This sequence joins TRBV19 and TRBJ1-4; 8 bases are shared with TRBD1. This CDR3 spans 13 amino acids. V shed 7 bases and J 7 bases; nucleotides not matched to a gene: 5. Germline V gives CDR1 LNHDA, CDR2 SQIVND (reference sequence). The CDR3: CASTGGAGEKLFF. The DNA of the CDR3 is TGTGCCAGTACAGGGGGCGCGGGTGAAAAACTGTTTTTT.

This chain joins TRBV11-2 and TRBJ1-2, with D uncertain. CDR3 length: 11 residues. The ends were cut back, 5 bases at V and 8 bases at J, with 9 bases in the middle. Germline CDR1 reads SGHAT; CDR2 reads FQNNGV. CDR3: CASSSQRGYTF. CDR3 nucleotide sequence: TGTGCCAGCAGCAGCCAACGAGGCTACACCTTC.

J is TRBJ2-6 and V is TRBV19, with 7 bases fitting TRBD1. The CDR3 consists of 18 residues. The V gene end was trimmed by 2 bases and the J gene end by 4 bases; junction bases not matched to a gene: 11. From germline, CDR1 is LNHDA and CDR2 SQIVND (reference sequence). The CDR3 DNA reads TGTGCCAGTAGTATAACAGGGGCCCTCCCTCGGGGGGCCAACGTCCTGACTTTC. This gives the protein CASSITGALPRGANVLTF.

This rearrangement joins TRBV4-1 to TRBJ1-2, with 7 positions matching TRBD1. The CDR3 is 19 amino acids. CDR1 is MGHRA and CDR2 is YSYEKL in the germline V gene. Trimming took 2 bases from V and 4 from J; bases not matched to a gene: 19. Here the CDR3 reads CASSQQAGGKPADSYGYTF. The CDR3 DNA sequence: TGCGCCAGCAGCCAACAGGCAGGGGGGAAACCCGCTGATAGCTATGGCTACACCTTC.

This sequence joins TRBV27 and TRBJ1-1; D gene ambiguous. The germline gives CDR1 MNHEY, CDR2 SMNVEV (reference sequence). V dropped 5 bases and J dropped 8 bases, with 18 bases sitting between them. The CDR3 sequence is 14 residues long. The CDR3: CASSTFGPNGEAFF. As DNA, the CDR3 is TGTGCCAGCAGTACCTTCGGGCCCAACGGAGAAGCTTTCTTT.